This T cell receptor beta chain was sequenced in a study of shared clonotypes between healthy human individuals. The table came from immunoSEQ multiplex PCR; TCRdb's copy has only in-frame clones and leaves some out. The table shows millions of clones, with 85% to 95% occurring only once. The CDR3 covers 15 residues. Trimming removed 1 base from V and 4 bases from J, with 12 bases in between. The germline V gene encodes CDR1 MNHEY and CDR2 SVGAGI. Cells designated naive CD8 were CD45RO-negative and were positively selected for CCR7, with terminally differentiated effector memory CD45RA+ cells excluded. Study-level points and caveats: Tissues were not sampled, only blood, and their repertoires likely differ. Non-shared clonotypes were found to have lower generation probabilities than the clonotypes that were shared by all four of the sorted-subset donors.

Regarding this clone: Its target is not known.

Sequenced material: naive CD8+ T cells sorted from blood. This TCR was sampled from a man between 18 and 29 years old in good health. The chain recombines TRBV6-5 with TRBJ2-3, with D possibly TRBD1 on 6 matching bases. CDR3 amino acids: CASSYYRAGSDTQYF. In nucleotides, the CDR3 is TGTGCCAGCAGTTACTACAGGGCAGGCTCAGATACGCAGTATTTT.